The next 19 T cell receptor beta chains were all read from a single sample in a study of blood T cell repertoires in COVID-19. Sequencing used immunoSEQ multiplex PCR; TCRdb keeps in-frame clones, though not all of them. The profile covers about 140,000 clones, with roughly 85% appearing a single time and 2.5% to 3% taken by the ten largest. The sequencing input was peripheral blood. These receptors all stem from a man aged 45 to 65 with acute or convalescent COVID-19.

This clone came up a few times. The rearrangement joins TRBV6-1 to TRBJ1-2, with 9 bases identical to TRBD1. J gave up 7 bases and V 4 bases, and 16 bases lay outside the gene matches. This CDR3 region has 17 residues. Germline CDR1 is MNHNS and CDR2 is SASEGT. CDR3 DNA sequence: TGTGCCAGCAGTGGTTTAGGGGACAGGGCGTTGGCGGGTGGCTACACCTTC. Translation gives CASSGLGDRALAGGYTF.

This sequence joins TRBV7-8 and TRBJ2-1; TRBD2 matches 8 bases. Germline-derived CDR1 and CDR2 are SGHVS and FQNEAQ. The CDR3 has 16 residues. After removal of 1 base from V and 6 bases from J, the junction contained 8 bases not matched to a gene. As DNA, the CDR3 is TGTGCCAGCAGCTTAGTTAGCGGGGAGCGGTCCAATGAGCAGTTCTTC. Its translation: CASSLVSGERSNEQFF.

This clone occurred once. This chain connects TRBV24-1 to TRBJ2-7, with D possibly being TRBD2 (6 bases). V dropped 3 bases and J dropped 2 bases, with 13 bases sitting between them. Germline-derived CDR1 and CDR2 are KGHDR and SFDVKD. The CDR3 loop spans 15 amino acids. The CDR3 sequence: CATSDTGTATYEQYF. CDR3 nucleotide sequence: TGTGCCACCAGTGATACCGGGACTGCGACCTACGAGCAGTACTTC.

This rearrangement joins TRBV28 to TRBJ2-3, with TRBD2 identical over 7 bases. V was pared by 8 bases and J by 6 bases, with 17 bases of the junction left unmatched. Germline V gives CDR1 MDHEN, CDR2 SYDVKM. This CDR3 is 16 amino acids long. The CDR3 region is CASLPARTSLSDTQYF. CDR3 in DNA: TGTGCCAGCCTCCCGGCTAGGACTAGTTTGTCGGATACGCAGTATTTT.

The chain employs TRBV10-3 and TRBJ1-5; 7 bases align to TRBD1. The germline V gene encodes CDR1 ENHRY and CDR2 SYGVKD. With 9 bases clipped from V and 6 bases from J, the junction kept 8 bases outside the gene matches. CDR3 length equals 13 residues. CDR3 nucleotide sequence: TGTGCCATGGGCACAGGGGTGGGTCAGCCCCAGCATTTT. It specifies CAMGTGVGQPQHF.

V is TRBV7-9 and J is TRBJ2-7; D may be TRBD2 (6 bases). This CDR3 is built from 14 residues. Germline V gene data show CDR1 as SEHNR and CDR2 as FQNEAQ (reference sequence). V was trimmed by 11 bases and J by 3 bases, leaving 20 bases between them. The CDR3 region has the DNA TGTGCCCCACACCGACTAGAACCCAACTACGAGCAGTACTTC. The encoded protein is CAPHRLEPNYEQYF. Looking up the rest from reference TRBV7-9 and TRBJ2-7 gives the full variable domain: DTGVSQNPRHKITKRGQNVTFRCDPISEHNRLYWYRQTLGQGPEFLTYFQNEAQLEKSRLLSDRFSAERPKGSFSTLEIQRTEQGDSAMYLCAPHRLEPNYEQYFGPGTRLTVT.

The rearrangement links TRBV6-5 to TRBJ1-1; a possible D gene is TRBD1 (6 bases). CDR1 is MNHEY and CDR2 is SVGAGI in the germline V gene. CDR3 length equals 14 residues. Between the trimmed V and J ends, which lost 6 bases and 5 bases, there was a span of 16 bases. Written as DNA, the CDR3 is TGTGCCAGCAGAACGGGGGGGCGCGGAACTGAAGCTTTCTTT. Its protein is CASRTGGRGTEAFF.

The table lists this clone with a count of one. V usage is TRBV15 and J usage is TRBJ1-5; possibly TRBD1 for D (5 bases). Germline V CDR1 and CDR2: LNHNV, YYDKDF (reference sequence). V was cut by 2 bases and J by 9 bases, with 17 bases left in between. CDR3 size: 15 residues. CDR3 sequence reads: CATSRNRGGPAPQHF. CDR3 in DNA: TGTGCCACCAGCAGAAATAGGGGAGGGCCGGCGCCCCAGCATTTT.

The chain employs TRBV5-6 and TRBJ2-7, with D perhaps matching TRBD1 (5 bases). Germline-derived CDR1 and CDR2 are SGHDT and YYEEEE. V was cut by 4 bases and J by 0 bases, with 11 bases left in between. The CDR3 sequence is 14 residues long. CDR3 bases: TGTGCCAGCAGCCCGACAGCTTACTCCTACGAGCAGTACTTC. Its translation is CASSPTAYSYEQYF.

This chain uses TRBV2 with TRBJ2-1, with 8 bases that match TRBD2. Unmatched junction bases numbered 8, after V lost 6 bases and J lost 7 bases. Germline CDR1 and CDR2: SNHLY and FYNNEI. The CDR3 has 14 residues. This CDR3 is CASSRIGRVNEQFF. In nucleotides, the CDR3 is TGTGCCAGCAGCAGGATCGGGAGGGTGAATGAGCAGTTCTTC.

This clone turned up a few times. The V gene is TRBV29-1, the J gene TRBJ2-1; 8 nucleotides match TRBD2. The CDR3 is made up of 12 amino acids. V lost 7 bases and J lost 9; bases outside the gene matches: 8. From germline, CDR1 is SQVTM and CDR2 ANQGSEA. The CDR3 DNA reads TGCAGCGGTAGCGGGGTTTTGGTTGAGCAGTTCTTC. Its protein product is CSGSGVLVEQFF.

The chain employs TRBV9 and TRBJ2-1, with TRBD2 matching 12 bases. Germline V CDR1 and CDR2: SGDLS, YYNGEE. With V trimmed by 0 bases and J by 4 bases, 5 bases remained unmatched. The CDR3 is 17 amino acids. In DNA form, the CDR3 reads TGTGCCAGCAGCGTAGCGGGGACTAGCGGGCTTTACAATGAGCAGTTCTTC. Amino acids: CASSVAGTSGLYNEQFF.

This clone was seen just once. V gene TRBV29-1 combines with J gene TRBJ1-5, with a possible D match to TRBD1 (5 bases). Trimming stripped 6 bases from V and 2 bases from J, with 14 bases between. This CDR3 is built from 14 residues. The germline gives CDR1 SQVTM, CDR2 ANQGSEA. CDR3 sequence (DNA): TGCAGCGTCTCGCAGGGTAGGGGCAATCAGCCCCAGCATTTT. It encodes CSVSQGRGNQPQHF.

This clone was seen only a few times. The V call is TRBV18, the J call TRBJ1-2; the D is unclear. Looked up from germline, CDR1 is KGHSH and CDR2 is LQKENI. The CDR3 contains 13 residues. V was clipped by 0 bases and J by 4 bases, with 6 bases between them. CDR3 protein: CASSPPGTYGYTF. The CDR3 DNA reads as TGTGCCAGCTCACCACCGGGCACCTATGGCTACACCTTC.

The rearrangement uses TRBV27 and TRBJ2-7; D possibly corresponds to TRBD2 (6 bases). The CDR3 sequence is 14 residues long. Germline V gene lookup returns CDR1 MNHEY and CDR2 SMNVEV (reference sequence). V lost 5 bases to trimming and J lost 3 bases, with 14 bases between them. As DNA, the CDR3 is TGTGCCAGCAGTGAGCCCGGGGGAGGCTACGAGCAGTACTTC. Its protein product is CASSEPGGGYEQYF.

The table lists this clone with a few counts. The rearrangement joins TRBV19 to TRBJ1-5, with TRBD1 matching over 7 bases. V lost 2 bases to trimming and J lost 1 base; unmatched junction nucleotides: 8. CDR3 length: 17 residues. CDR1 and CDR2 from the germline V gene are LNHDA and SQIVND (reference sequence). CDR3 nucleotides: TGTGCCAGTAGTATAATAGGGGGGACAGACAGCAATCAGCCCCAGCATTTT. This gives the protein CASSIIGGTDSNQPQHF.

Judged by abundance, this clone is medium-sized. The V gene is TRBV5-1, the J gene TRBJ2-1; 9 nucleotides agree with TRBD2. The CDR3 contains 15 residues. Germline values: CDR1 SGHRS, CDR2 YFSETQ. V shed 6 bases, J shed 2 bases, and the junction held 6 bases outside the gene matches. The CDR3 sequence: CASTVAGVTYNEQFF. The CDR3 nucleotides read TGCGCCAGCACCGTAGCGGGAGTGACCTACAATGAGCAGTTCTTC.

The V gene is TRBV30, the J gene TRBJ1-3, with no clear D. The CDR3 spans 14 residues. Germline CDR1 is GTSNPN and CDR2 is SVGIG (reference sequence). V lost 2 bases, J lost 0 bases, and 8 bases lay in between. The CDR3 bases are TGTGCCTGGAGTAACGGAGTCTCTGGAAACACCATATATTTT. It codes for CAWSNGVSGNTIYF.

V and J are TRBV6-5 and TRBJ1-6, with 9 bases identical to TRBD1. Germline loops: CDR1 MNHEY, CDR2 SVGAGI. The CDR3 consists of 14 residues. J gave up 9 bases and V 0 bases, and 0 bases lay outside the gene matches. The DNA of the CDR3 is TGTGCCAGCAGTTACTCGACAGGGGGTTCACCCCTCCACTTT. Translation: CASSYSTGGSPLHF.